These T cell receptor beta chains were read from a single sample in a study of T cell responses to AZD1222 COVID-19 vaccine. Method: immunoSEQ multiplex PCR; TCRdb's copy keeps in-frame clones and lacks some. Counted here are nearly 95,000 clones, 80% to 90% occurring once; the ten biggest clones make up roughly 2.4%. The sequences come from peripheral blood, collected 28 days after the second AZD1222 dose. Receptors originate from an adult who received the AZD1222 COVID-19 vaccine. The CDR3 runs from the conserved cysteine through the conserved F or W. Where a row states a size, it is once, few, many or the class of an expanded clone; other rows omit it.

J,V,size,CDR3
TRBJ1-1,TRBV9,few,CASSEAGGRTEAFF
TRBJ2-1,TRBV5-1,once,CASRLNLAGYNEQFF
TRBJ1-2,TRBV10-3,NA,CAISHPSTGDYGYTF
TRBJ2-1,TRBV6-5,NA,CASSGQGGYNEQFF
TRBJ2-7,TRBV30,NA,CAWSVSRTGFWREQYF
TRBJ2-3,TRBV2,NA,CASEEGRMTDTQYF
TRBJ1-2,TRBV2,NA,CASIENEANYGYTF
TRBJ2-5,TRBV5-6,NA,CASSFFSGAQETQYF
TRBJ1-6,TRBV27,NA,CASSFGRVDNSPLHF
TRBJ1-2,TRBV21-1,once,CASSKYGVEGRVYGYTF
TRBJ1-6,TRBV7-8,NA,CASSKRALSSPLHF
TRBJ2-5,TRBV4-1,NA,CASSQGRQSEWNQETQYF